The clone carrying this TCR beta chain came up a few times. Markers CD45RO/CCR7/CD25/CD127/CD95/CD27 served to sort CD4+ naive, central memory, regulatory and stem cell-like memory cells. Expressed TCRB transcripts were sequenced because the entire RNA isolate underwent reverse transcription. The data were produced by immunoSEQ multiplex PCR, yet TCRdb's version contains in-frame clones alone and is incomplete. The table shows around 350,000 clones, with around 12% occurring only once. This sample is part of a study of beta chain features in type 1 diabetes. This sequence was found in a man younger than 35 in good health. Sample: naive CD4+ T cells from blood.

CDR3 nucleotides: TGTGCCAGCAGCTTGTCCCTTACAGGGACCATGGAAGCTTTCTTT. Its protein is CASSLSLTGTMEAFF. The chain links TRBV7-6 to TRBJ1-1, with TRBD1 as a possible D gene (6 bases). The CDR3 has 15 amino acids. CDR1 SGHVS and CDR2 FNYEAQ come from the germline V gene. With 3 bases removed from V and 8 bases from J, the gap between germline ends came to 19 bases.